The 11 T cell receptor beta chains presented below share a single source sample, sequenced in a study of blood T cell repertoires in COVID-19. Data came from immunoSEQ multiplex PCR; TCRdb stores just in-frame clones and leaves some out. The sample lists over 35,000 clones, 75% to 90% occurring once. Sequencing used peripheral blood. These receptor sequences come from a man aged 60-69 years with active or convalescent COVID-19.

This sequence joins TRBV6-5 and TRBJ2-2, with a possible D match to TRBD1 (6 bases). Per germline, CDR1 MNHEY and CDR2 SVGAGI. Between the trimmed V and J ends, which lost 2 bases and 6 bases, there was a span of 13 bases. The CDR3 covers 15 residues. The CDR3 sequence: CASSYTGSEAGELFF. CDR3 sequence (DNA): TGTGCCAGCAGTTACACAGGGTCGGAGGCCGGGGAGCTGTTTTTT.

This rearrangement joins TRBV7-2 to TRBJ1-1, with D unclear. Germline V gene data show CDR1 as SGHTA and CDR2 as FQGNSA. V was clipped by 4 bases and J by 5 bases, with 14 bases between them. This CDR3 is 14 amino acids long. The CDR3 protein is CASSSFNIATEAFF. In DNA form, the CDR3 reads TGTGCCAGCAGCTCCTTTAATATAGCGACTGAAGCTTTCTTT.

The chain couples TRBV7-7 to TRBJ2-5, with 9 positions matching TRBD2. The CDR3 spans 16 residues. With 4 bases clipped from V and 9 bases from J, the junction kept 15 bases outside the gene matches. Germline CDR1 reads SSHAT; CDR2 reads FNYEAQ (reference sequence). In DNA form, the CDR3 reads TGTGCCAGCAGCTCCTTGGGACTAGCAGAGACAGTGGCCCAGTACTTC. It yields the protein CASSSLGLAETVAQYF.

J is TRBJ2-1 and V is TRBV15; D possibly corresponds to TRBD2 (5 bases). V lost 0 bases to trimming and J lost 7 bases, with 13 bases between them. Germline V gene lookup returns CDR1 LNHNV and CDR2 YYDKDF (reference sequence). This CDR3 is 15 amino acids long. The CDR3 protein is CATSRDLGDWNEQFF. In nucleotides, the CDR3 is TGTGCCACCAGCAGAGATCTCGGGGATTGGAATGAGCAGTTCTTC.

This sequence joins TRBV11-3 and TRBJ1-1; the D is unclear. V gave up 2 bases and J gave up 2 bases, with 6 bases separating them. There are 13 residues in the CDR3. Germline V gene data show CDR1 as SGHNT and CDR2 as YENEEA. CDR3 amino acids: CASSLSGNTEAFF. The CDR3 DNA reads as TGTGCCAGCAGCTTATCGGGAAACACTGAAGCTTTCTTT.

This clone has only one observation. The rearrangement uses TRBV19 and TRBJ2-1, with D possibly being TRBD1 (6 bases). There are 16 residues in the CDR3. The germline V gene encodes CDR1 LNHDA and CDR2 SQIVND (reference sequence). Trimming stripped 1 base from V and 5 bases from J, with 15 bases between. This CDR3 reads CASSIVAWTENNEQFF. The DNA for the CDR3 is TGTGCCAGTAGTATAGTTGCGTGGACAGAAAACAATGAGCAGTTCTTC.

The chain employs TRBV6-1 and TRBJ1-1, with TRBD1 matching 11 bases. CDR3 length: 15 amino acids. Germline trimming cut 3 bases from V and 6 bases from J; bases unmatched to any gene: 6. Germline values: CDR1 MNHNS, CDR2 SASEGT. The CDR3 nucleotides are TGTGCCAGCAGTGAGAGGGACAGGGGGTCATCTGAAGCTTTCTTT. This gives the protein CASSERDRGSSEAFF.

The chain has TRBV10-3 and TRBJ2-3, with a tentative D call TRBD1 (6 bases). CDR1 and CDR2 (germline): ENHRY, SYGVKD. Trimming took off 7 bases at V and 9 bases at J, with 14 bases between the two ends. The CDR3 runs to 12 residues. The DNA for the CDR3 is TGTGCCATCAAGGGGGATGCAGGGACGCAGTATTTT. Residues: CAIKGDAGTQYF.

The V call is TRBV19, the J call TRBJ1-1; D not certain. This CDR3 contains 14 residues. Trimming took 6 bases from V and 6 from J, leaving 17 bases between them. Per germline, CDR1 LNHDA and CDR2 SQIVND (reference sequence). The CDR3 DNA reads TGTGCCAGTAGCCCGGGGTTAAAGGCCGCTGAAGCTTTCTTT. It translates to CASSPGLKAAEAFF.

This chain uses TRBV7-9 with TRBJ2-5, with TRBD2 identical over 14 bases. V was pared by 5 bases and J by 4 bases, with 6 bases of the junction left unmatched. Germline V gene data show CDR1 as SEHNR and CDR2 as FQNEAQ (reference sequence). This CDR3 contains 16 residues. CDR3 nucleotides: TGTGCCAGCAGCGGACCTGGGACTAGCGGGGGAGAGACCCAGTACTTC. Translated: CASSGPGTSGGETQYF.

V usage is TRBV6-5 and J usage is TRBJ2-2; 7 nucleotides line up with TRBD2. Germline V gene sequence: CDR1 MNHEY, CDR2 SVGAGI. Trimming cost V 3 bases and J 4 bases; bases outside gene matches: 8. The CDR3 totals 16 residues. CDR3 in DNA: TGTGCCAGCAGTTATTCGGCTAGCGGTATCACCGGGGAGCTGTTTTTT. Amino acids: CASSYSASGITGELFF.